Listed here are 9 T cell receptor beta chains from one sample, sequenced in a study of blood T cell repertoires in COVID-19. Assay: immunoSEQ multiplex PCR; the TCRdb copy retains only in-frame clones and omits some. The repertoire consists of under 50,000 clones, with roughly 82% occurring once and the leading ten covering 7.3%. Material: peripheral blood. These receptors all come from a man aged 40-49 years with acute or convalescent COVID-19.

The V and J genes are TRBV21-1 and TRBJ2-1; the listed D gene, TRBD2, was not tested against the DNA. TRBV21-1 is annotated as a pseudogene. The CDR3 extends over 15 amino acids. The CDR3 DNA sequence: TGTGCCAGCACCCGGGGGACTAGCGGATACAATGAGCAGTTCTTC. This gives the protein CASTRGTSGYNEQFF.

The chain recombines TRBV6-6 with TRBJ1-2, with a possible D match to TRBD1 (5 bases). The CDR3 spans 13 residues. Germline assignment: CDR1 MNHNY and CDR2 SVGAGI (reference sequence). Deletions cut 4 bases from V and 6 bases from J, with 12 bases between. The CDR3 reads CASSLTRDHGYTF. CDR3 DNA: TGTGCCAGCAGTTTAACCAGGGATCATGGCTACACCTTC.

The CDR3 nucleotides are TGTGCCAGCAGTGACTCGACAGTTCAAGAGACCCAGTACTTC. Encoded protein: CASSDSTVQETQYF. The V and J genes are TRBV6-4 and TRBJ2-5; tentatively, D is TRBD1 (5 bases). The CDR3 has 14 residues. Germline V gene sequence: CDR1 MRHNA, CDR2 SNTAGT. Trimming removed 0 bases at V and 2 bases at J, with 7 bases between.

This clone was seen a handful of times. This chain uses TRBV5-4 with TRBJ2-2; D gene uncertain. CDR1 and CDR2 from the germline V gene are SGHNT and YYREEE (reference sequence). V was pared by 1 base and J by 4 bases, with 11 bases between. This CDR3 spans 15 amino acids. This CDR3 reads CASSLRQVTTGELFF. The CDR3 DNA is TGTGCCAGCAGCTTGAGGCAGGTTACCACCGGGGAGCTGTTTTTT.

The V call is TRBV7-9, the J call TRBJ1-3; a possible D gene is TRBD1 (5 bases). Germline loops: CDR1 SEHNR, CDR2 FQNEAQ (reference sequence). V lost 6 bases, J lost 0 bases, and 9 bases lay in between. CDR3 length: 14 amino acids. CDR3 amino acids: CASSTTGSGNTIYF. The CDR3 DNA reads TGTGCCAGCAGTACCACAGGCTCTGGAAACACCATATATTTT.

The rearrangement joins TRBV2 to TRBJ1-1; TRBD1 is a possible D gene (5 bases). The CDR3 totals 14 residues. Germline assignment: CDR1 SNHLY and CDR2 FYNNEI. The V end was cut by 3 bases, the J end by 2 bases, with 10 bases between. The CDR3 reads CASSDQGLNTEAFF. The CDR3 DNA reads as TGTGCCAGCAGTGACCAGGGTTTAAACACTGAAGCTTTCTTT.

The V and J genes are TRBV19 and TRBJ2-5, with 7 nucleotides matching TRBD2. Per germline, CDR1 LNHDA and CDR2 SQIVND (reference sequence). V shed 3 bases, J shed 3 bases, and the junction held 7 bases outside the gene matches. This CDR3 contains 15 residues. The chain's CDR3 is CASSITFGGEETQYF. Written as DNA, the CDR3 is TGTGCCAGTAGTATCACCTTTGGGGGGGAAGAGACCCAGTACTTC.

This rearrangement joins TRBV27 to TRBJ1-2; 12 bases are shared with TRBD1. The CDR3 extends over 16 amino acids. V trimming: 4 bases; J trimming: 8 bases; junction bases outside the gene matches: 11. Germline V CDR1 and CDR2: MNHEY, SMNVEV (reference sequence). CDR3 amino acids: CASSSFPGQGAQGYTF. CDR3 DNA sequence: TGTGCCAGCAGTTCCTTTCCGGGACAGGGGGCGCAAGGCTACACCTTC.

The CDR3 loop reads CASSQVASGGSKGETQYF. The CDR3 DNA reads as TGTGCCAGCAGCCAAGTCGCTAGCGGGGGATCCAAGGGGGAGACCCAGTACTTC. The chain carries TRBV4-2 and TRBJ2-5; 10 bases map to TRBD2. Unmatched junction bases numbered 13, after V lost 1 base and J lost 5 bases. Germline-derived CDR1 and CDR2 are LGHNA and YNFKEQ. The CDR3 sequence is 18 residues long.